This TCR beta chain was identified during a study of T cell responses to AZD1222 COVID-19 vaccine. Points on this clone: Its matching antigen is unknown.

Study-wide findings and caveats: Vaccination with two AZD1222 doses was followed by a rise in Spike-specific TCR breadth and depth.

Method: immunoSEQ multiplex PCR; TCRdb's copy keeps in-frame clones and lacks some. This sample has under 150,000 clones, with approximately 90% found just once. This TCR was sampled from an adult who received the AZD1222 COVID-19 vaccine. This specimen was peripheral blood, taken 28 days after the second AZD1222 dose.

In DNA, the CDR3 is TGTGCCAGCAGTCCCCACTTTGGGGGGGGAGGTCAAAATGCAGCTTTCTTT. The encoded protein is CASSPHFGGGGQNAAFF. The V gene is TRBV6-2 or TRBV6-3, the J gene TRBJ1-1, with TRBD1 as a possible D gene (5 bases). Germline CDR1 is MNHEY and CDR2 is SVGEGT. Trimming stripped 5 bases from V and 10 bases from J, with 29 bases between. The length of the CDR3 is 17 residues.